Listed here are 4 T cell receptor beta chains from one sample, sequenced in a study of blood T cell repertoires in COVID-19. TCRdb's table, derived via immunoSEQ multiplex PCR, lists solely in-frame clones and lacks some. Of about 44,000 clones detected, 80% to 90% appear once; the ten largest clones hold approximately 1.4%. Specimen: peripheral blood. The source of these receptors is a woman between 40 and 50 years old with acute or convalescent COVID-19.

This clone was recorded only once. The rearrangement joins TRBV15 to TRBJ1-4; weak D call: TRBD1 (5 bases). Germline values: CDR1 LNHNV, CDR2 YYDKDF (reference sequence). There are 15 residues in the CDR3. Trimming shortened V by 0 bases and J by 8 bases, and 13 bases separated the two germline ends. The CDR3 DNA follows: TGTGCCACCAGCAGAGATAGGCAGGGTGGCGAAAAACTGTTTTTT. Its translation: CATSRDRQGGEKLFF.

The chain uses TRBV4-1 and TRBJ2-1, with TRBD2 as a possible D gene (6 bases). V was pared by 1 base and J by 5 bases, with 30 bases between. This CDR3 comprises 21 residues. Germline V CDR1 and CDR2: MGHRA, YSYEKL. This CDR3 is CASSQALALGFRADFNNEQFF. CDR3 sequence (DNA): TGCGCCAGCAGCCAAGCACTAGCTCTGGGGTTTCGCGCCGACTTTAACAATGAGCAGTTCTTC.

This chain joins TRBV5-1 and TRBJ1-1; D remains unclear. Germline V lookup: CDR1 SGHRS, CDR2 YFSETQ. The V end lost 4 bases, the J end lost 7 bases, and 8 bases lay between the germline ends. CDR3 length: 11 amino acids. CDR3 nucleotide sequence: TGCGCCAGCAGCCGGGGTGGTGAAGCTTTCTTT. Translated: CASSRGGEAFF.

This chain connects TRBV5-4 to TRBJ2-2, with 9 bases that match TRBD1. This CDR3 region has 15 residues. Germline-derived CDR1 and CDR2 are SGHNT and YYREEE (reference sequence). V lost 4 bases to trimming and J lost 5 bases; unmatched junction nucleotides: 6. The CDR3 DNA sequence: TGTGCCAGCAGCCAGGGACAGGGTTGGACCGGGGAGCTGTTTTTT. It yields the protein CASSQGQGWTGELFF.